These T cell receptor beta chains were read from a single sample in a study of technical replicates of blood from a few donors. This table comes from immunoSEQ multiplex PCR, and its TCRdb copy is limited to in-frame clones, with some not included. The sample includes 68,000 or so clones, 95% to 98% of them seen just once. Sample: T cells isolated from PBMCs. The receptors originated from a human donor in good health. Both conserved end residues are part of each CDR3. The D gene is left open where the match is weak. Clone size is given for some rows only: seen once, a few or many times, or a class if the clone is expanded.

d_gene	j_gene	len	v_gene	abundance	CDR3nt	CDR3aa
.	TRBJ1-4	13	TRBV7-9	.	TGTGCCAGCAGCTTAGCCCTCGGGGAAAAACTGTTTTTT	CASSLALGEKLFF
.	TRBJ1-1	16	TRBV4-1	.	TGCGCCAGCAGCCTTCAATTACAGGGCTTGAACACTGAAGCTTTCTTT	CASSLQLQGLNTEAFF
.	TRBJ1-1	13	TRBV6-1	.	TGTGCCAGCAGTGGTGACATTTACACTGAAGCTTTCTTT	CASSGDIYTEAFF
.	TRBJ1-2	13	TRBV5-1	.	TGCGCCAGCAGCTTGGACGGGAACTATGGCTACACCTTC	CASSLDGNYGYTF
.	TRBJ2-1	12	TRBV25-1	few	TGTGCCAGCAGAGCCAGGGAAAATGAGCAGTTCTTC	CASRARENEQFF
.	TRBJ2-3	12	TRBV7-3	.	TGTGCCAGCAGCCCAAAGGGGAATACGCAGTATTTT	CASSPKGNTQYF
.	TRBJ1-4	11	TRBV10-2	.	TGCGCCAGCAGCAATAATGAAAAACTGTTTTTT	CASSNNEKLFF
TRBD2	TRBJ2-1	15	TRBV4-3	once	TGCGCCAGCAGCCACCCGACTAGCGGGGTGAATGAGCAGTTCTTC	CASSHPTSGVNEQFF
.	TRBJ1-1	14	TRBV7-2	.	TGTGCCAGCAGCTTTATTGGGGGCGGATTTGAAGCTTTCTTT	CASSFIGGGFEAFF
TRBD1	TRBJ1-5	14	TRBV4-3	.	TGCGCCAGCAGCCGGGACAGGGTCAATCAGCCCCAGCATTTT	CASSRDRVNQPQHF
TRBD2	TRBJ2-7	15	TRBV27	.	TGTGCCAGCAGTTTTCTAGCGGATTCATCCTACGAGCAGTACTTC	CASSFLADSSYEQYF
TRBD2	TRBJ2-7	15	TRBV7-6	.	TGTGCCAGCAGCCAAGGTAGCGGGAGAATCGGGGAGCAGTACTTC	CASSQGSGRIGEQYF
.	TRBJ2-3	13	TRBV27	.	TGTGCCAGCACCCAGGGGCGAACAGATACGCAGTATTTT	CASTQGRTDTQYF
.	TRBJ2-1	14	TRBV7-3	.	TGTGCCAGCAGCCCCCGAGCGGCAAACAATGAGCAGTTCTTC	CASSPRAANNEQFF
.	TRBJ2-7	16	TRBV7-8	few	TGTGCCAGCAGCTTAGGTACTAGGTTAAGCTCCTACGAGCAGTACTTC	CASSLGTRLSSYEQYF
.	TRBJ2-2	20	TRBV12-5	.	TGTGCTAGTGGTTTGACGGCTCCGGGACTCGGAAAAGCGAACACCGGGGAGCTGTTTTTT	CASGLTAPGLGKANTGELFF
.	TRBJ2-5	14	TRBV10-3	.	TGTGCCATCAGACCAGGGGGAGGCCAAGAGACCCAGTACTTC	CAIRPGGGQETQYF
.	TRBJ1-1	16	TRBV28	.	TGTGCCAGCAGTTCCCCCAGCAGGGCTTCGAACACTGAAGCTTTCTTT	CASSSPSRASNTEAFF